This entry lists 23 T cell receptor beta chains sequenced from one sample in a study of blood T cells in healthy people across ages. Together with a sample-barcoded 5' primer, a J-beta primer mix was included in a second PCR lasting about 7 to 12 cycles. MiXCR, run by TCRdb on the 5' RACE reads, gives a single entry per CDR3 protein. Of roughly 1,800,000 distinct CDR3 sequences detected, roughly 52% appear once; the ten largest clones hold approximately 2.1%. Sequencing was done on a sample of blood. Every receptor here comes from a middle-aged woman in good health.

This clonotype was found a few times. CDR3 sequence reads: CASSSGLVAQYF. Here the CDR3 DNA reads TGTGCCAGCAGTTCCGGACTAGTCGCGCAGTACTTC. This chain uses TRBV28 with TRBJ2-4; 7 nucleotides agree with TRBD2. Germline lookup yields CDR1 MDHEN and CDR2 SYDVKM. The CDR3 loop spans 12 amino acids. The junction had 7 bases not matched to a gene; V was cut back by 4 bases and J by 13 bases.

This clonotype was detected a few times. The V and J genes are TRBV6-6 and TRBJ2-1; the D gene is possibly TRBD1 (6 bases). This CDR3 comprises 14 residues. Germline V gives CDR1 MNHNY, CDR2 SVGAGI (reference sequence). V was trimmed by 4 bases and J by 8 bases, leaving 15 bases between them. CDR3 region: CASSSADRSDEQFF. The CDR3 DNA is TGTGCCAGCAGTTCCGCGGACAGAAGCGATGAGCAGTTCTTC.

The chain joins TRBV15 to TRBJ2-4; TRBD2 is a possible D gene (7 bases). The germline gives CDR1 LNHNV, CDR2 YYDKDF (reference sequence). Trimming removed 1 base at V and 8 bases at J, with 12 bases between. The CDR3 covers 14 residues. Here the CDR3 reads CATSRGGEGDIQYF. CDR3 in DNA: TGTGCCACCAGCAGAGGAGGGGAGGGGGACATTCAGTACTTC.

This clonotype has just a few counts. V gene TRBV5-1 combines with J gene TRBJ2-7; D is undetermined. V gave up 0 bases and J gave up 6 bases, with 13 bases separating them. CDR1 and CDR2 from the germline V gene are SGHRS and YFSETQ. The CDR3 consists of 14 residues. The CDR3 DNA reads TGCGCCAGCAGCTTGGCAGGACGGTGGGTCGAGCAGTACTTC. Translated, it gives CASSLAGRWVEQYF.

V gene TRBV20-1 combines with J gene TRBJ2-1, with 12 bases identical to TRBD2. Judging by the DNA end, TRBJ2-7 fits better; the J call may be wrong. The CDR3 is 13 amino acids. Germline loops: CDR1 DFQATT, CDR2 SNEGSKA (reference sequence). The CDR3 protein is CSAGLAGRYEQYF. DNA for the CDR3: TGCAGTGCCGGACTAGCGGGGAGGTACGAGCAGTACTTC.

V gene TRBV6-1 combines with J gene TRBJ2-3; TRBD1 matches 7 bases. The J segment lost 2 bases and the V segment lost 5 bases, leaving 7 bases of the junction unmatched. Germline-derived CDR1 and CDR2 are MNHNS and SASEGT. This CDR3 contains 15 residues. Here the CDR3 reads CASSRDRPLTDTQYF. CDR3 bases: TGTGCCAGCAGTCGGGACAGACCCCTCACAGATACGCAGTATTTT.

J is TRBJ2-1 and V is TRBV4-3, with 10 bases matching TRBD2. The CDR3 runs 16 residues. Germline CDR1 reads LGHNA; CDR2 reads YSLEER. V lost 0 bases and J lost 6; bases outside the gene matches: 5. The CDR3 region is CASSQDSSGGTNEQFF. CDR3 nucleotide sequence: TGCGCCAGCAGCCAAGATTCTAGCGGGGGCACCAATGAGCAGTTCTTC.

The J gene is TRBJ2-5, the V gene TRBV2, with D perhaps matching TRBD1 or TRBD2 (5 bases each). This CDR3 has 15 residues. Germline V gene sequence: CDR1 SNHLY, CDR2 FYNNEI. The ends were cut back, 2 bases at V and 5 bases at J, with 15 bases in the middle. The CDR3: CASSERGARVETQYF. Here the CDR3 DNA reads TGTGCCAGCAGTGAAAGGGGAGCGCGCGTGGAGACCCAGTACTTC. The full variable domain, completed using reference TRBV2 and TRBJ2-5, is EPEVTQTPSHQVTQMGQEVILRCVPISNHLYFYWYRQILGQKVEFLVSFYNNEISEKSEIFDDQFSVERPDGSNFTLKIRSTKLEDSAMYFCASSERGARVETQYFGPGTRLLVL.

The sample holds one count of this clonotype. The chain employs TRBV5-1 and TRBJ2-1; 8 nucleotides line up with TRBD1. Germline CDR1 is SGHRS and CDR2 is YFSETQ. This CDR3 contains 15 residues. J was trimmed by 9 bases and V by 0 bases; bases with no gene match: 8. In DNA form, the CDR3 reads TGCGCCAGCAGCTTGGCGGCAGGGGGCACGTCTGAGCAGTTCTTC. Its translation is CASSLAAGGTSEQFF.

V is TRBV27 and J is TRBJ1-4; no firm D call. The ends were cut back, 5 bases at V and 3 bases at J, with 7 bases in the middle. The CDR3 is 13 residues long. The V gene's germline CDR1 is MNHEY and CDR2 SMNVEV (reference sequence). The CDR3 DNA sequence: TGTGCCAGCAGTGCCGGGGCTAATGAAAAACTGTTTTTT. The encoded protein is CASSAGANEKLFF.

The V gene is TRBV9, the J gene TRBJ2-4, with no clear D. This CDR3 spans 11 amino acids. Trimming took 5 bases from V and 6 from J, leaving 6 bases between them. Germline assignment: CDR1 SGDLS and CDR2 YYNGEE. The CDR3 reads CASRPINIQYF. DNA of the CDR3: TGTGCCAGCAGACCGATAAACATTCAGTACTTC. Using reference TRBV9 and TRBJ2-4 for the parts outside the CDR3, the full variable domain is DSGVTQTPKHLITATGQRVTLRCSPRSGDLSVYWYQQSLDQGLQFLIQYYNGEERAKGNILERFSAQQFPDLHSELNLSSLELGDSALYFCASRPINIQYFGAGTRLSVL.

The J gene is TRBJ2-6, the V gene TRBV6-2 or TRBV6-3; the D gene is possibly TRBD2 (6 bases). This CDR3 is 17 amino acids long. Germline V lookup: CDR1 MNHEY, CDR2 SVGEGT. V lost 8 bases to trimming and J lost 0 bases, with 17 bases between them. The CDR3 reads CASQAGMGTSGANVLTF. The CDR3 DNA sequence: TGTGCCAGCCAGGCGGGGATGGGTACCTCTGGGGCCAACGTCCTGACTTTC.

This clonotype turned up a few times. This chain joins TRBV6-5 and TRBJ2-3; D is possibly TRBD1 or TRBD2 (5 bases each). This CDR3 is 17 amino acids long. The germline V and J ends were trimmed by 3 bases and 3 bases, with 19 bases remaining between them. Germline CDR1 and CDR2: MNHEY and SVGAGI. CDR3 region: CASSYDVRGRDTDTQYF. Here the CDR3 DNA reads TGTGCCAGCAGTTATGATGTAAGGGGTCGGGATACAGATACGCAGTATTTT.

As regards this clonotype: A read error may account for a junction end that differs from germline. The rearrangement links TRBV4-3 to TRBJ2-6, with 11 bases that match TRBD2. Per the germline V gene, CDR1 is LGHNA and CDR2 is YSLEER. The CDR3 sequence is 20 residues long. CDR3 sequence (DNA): TGCGCCAGTAGCCAATCCGGGACTAGCGGCCTTAGCTCTGGGGCCAACGTCCTGACTTTC. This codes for CASSQSGTSGLSSGANVLTF.

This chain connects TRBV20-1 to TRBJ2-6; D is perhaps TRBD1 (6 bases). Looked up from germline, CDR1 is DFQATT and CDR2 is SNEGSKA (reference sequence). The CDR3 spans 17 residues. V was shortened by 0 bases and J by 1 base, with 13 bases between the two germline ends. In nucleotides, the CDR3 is TGCAGTGCTAGAGATAGCCAGGGGTCTTCTGGGGCCAACGTCCTGACTTTC. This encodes CSARDSQGSSGANVLTF.

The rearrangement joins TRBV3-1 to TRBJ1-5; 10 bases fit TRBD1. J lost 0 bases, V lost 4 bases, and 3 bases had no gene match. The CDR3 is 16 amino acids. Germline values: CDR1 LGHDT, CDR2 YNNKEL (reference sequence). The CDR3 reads CASSPGQGISNQPQHF. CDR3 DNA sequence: TGTGCCAGCAGCCCGGGACAGGGGATTAGCAATCAGCCCCAGCATTTT.

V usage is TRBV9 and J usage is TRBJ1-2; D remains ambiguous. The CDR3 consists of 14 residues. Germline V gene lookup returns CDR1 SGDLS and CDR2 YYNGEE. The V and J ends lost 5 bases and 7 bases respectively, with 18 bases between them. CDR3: CASSAQITPFGYTF. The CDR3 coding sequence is TGTGCCAGCAGTGCTCAGATTACCCCCTTTGGCTACACCTTC.

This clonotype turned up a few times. The chain's CDR3 is CASSPRRDGYEQYF. The CDR3 DNA sequence: TGTGCCAGCAGTCCTAGGAGGGACGGCTACGAGCAGTACTTC. The chain combines TRBV6-2 or TRBV6-3 with TRBJ2-7, with D tentatively TRBD2 (6 bases). V lost 5 bases, J lost 3 bases, and 14 bases lay in between. CDR3 length: 14 amino acids. Looked up from germline, CDR1 is MNHEY and CDR2 is SVGEGT.

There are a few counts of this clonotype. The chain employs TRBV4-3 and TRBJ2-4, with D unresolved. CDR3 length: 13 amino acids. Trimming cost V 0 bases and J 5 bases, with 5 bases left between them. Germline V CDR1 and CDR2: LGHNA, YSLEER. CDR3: CASSQDSQNIQYF. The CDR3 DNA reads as TGCGCCAGCAGCCAAGATTCCCAAAACATTCAGTACTTC.

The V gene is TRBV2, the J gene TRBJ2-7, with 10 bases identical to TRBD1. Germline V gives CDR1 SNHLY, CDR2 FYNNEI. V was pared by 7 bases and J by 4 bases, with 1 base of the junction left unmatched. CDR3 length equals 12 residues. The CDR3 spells CASMGQGYEQYF. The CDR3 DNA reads TGTGCCAGCATGGGACAGGGGTACGAGCAGTACTTC.

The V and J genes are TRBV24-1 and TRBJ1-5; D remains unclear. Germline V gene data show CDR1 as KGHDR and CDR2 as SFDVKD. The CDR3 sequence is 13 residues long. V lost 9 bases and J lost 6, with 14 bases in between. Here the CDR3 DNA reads TGTGCCACCGAGCGGGGTAAGGGTCAGCCCCAGCATTTT. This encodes CATERGKGQPQHF.

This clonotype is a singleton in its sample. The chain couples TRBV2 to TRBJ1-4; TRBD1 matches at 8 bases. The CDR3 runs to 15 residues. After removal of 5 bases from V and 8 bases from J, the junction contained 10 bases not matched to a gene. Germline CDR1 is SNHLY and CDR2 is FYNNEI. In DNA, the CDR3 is TGTGCCAGCAGTAGGGACAGGCGGGCGAAGGAAAAACTGTTTTTT. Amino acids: CASSRDRRAKEKLFF.

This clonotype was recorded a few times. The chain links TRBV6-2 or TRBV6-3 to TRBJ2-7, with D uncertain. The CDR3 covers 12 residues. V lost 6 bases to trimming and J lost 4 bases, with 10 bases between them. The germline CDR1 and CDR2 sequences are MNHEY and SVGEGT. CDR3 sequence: CASSPQIYEQYF. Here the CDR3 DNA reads TGTGCCAGCAGCCCCCAAATTTACGAGCAGTACTTC.